This TCR beta chain was captured by sequencing in a study of control samples from healthy donors and cancer patients. Here immunoSEQ multiplex PCR was the method, and the copy in TCRdb shows in-frame clones only, minus some. The sample includes more than 20,000 clones, around 90% seen only once; the top ten take around 15%. Germline trimming cut 6 bases from V and 1 base from J; bases unmatched to any gene: 5. This CDR3 comprises 15 residues. Germline lookup yields CDR1 MNHEY and CDR2 SVGAGI. The chain is built from TRBV6-5 and TRBJ2-1; the match to TRBD1 covers 8 bases. The receptor was derived from a middle-aged man with lung cancer. Source material: PBMCs. The CDR3 region is CASRTGALSYNEQFF. DNA for the CDR3: TGTGCCAGCAGGACAGGGGCATTATCCTACAATGAGCAGTTCTTC.